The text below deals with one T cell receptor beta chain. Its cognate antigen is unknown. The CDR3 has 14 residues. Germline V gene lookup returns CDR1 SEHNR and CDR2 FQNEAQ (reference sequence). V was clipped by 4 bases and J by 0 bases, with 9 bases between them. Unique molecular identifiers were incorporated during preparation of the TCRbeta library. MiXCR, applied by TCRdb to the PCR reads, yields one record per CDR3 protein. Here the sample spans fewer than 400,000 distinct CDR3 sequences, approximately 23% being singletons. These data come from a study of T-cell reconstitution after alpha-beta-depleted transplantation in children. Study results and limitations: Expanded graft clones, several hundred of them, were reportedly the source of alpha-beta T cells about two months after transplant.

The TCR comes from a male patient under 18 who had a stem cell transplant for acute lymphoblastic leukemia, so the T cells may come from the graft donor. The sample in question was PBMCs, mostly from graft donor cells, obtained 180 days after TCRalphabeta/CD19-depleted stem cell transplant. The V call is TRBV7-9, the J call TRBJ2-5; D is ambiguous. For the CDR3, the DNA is TGTGCCAGCAGCTCGCGAAGTTACCAAGAGACCCAGTACTTC. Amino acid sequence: CASSSRSYQETQYF.